This entry describes one T cell receptor beta chain. No cognate antigen has been identified for it. No per-base quality is available; no much larger clone lies one base away. The immunoSEQ Assay, a bias-controlled multiplex PCR, was used to amplify TCRbeta CDR3 regions from genomic DNA. From the authors' description of their analysis: Within the assay, amplification of reference gene primers was used to estimate how many nucleated cells each sample contained. To quantify the absolute abundance of each unique TCRbeta CDR3 rearrangement, sequence reads were collapsed and filtered. For each sample, productive Simpson clonality was calculated as the square root of Simpson's diversity index over productive rearrangements. This immuneACCESS table, as held by TCRdb, lists in-frame sequences with V and J called but not all clones. Of the missing ones, under half trace to an unresolved V gene in checked studies; the others have no known cause. V and J calls and clone size follow that table, whereas D and trimming were derived from the DNA. This sample lists around 180,000 clones; 85% to 90% were detected once. 18% of the sample is held by the ten biggest clonotypes.

One collaborating source in Seattle enrolled patients while the patients were actively infected and followed the patients over time throughout the course of disease. Collaborating institutions collected whole blood in K2EDTA tubes following their own protocols. For TCRbeta analysis, collaborator samples were shipped as frozen whole blood, as isolated PBMCs, or as DNA extracted from either sample type. These data are taken from a study of blood T cell repertoires in COVID-19 (TCRdb year 2020). For the wider study: The collaborator samples originated in the United States, Italy and Spain and spanned the acute and convalescent phases of COVID-19. The material from the prospective study consisted of cDNA or gDNA derived from T cells, B-cell-depleted T cells, or PBMCs. Deeply sampled blood TCRbeta repertoires from subjects exposed to, actively infected with, or recovered from COVID-19 were included in the dataset. The repertoires were released in a freely available public database intended as a resource for research on the immune response to SARS-CoV-2. Samples were obtained from the ongoing ImmuneRACE study (first 160 participants) and from over 1,000 subjects provided by 6 global collaborators. Nearly every sample came with metadata listing a de-identified subject ID, COVID-19 status, age in years and sex. Where HLA class I and class II types were available, the types were taken from metadata supplied by the sample provider, not from assay-based typing. What the research found in general, with its limitations: The quantity of clinical and demographic metadata differed by source and by participant and was supplied without curation.

Per the germline V gene, SGHRS is the CDR1 and YFSETQ is the CDR2. The CDR3 runs 13 residues from the cysteine to the phenylalanine. Here the CDR3 DNA is all that survives: 39 bases in frame from base 1. Trimming costs V 7 bases and J 0 bases, and their ends lie 8 bases apart. Sequenced input: peripheral blood. The receptor's source is a person in their 70s with COVID-19, enrolled during active disease. The sequence is built from TRBV5-1 and TRBJ1-5; the D gene remains uncertain. The CDR3 here reads CASRGDSNQPQHF. The DNA sequence is as follows: TGCGCCAGCCGGGGAGATAGCAATCAGCCCCAGCATTTT.